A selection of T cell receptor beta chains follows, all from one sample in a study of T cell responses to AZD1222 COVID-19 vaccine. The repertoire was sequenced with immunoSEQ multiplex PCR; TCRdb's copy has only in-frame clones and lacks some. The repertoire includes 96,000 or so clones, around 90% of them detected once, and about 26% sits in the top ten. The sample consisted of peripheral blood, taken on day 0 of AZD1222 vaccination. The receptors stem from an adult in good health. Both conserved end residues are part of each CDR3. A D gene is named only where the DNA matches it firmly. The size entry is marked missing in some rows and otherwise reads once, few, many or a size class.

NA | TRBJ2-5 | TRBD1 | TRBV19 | CASSGQGGPETQYF | TGTGCCAGTAGCGGACAGGGGGGCCCAGAGACCCAGTACTTC
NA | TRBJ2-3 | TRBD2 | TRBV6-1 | CASSEMLAGTTDTQYF | TGTGCCAGCAGTGAAATGCTAGCGGGAACCACAGATACGCAGTATTTT
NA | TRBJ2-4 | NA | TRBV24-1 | CATSSGSSKNIQYF | TGTGCCACCAGTTCAGGGTCCTCCAAAAACATTCAGTACTTC
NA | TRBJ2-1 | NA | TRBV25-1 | CASRTDYNEQFF | TGTGCCAGCCGGACTGATTACAATGAGCAGTTCTTC
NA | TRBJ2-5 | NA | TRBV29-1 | CSVDRSQETQYF | TGCAGCGTTGACAGATCCCAAGAGACCCAGTACTTC
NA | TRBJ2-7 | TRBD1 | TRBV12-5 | CASGLSSGQESCEQYF | TGTGCTAGTGGTTTGTCCTCCGGACAGGAATCGTGCGAGCAGTACTTC
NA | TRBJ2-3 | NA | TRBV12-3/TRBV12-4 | CASRQTDTQYF | TGTGCCAGCAGACAGACAGATACGCAGTATTTT
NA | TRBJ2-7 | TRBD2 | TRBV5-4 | CASSGTSGRVYEQYF | TGTGCCAGCAGCGGGACTAGCGGGAGGGTCTACGAGCAGTACTTC
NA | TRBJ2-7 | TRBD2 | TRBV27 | CASSFPGTSGEQYF | TGTGCCAGCAGTTTCCCTGGGACTAGCGGCGAGCAGTACTTC
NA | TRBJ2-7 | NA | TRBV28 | CASSPGGLGEQYF | TGTGCCAGCAGCCCCGGGGGACTTGGCGAGCAGTACTTC
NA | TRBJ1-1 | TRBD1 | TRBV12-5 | CASGPGGWTEAFF | TGTGCTAGTGGCCCAGGGGGGTGGACTGAAGCTTTCTTT
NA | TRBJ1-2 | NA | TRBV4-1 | CASSQPTGSPYGYTF | TGCGCCAGCAGCCAACCGACAGGCTCCCCCTATGGCTACACCTTC
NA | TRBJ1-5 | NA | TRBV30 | CAWTQGVAQPQHF | TGTGCCTGGACCCAGGGCGTTGCTCAGCCCCAGCATTTT
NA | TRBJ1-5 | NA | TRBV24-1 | CATSDPGQNQPQHF | TGTGCCACCAGTGACCCCGGACAGAATCAGCCCCAGCATTTT
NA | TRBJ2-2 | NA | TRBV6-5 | CASRGSRNTGELFF | TGTGCCAGCAGAGGTAGCAGGAACACCGGGGAGCTGTTTTTT
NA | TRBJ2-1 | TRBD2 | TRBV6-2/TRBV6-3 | CASSYSLAGVHNEQFF | TGTGCCAGCAGTTACTCCCTAGCGGGAGTCCACAATGAGCAGTTCTTC
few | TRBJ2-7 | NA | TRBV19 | CASSGVGDRYEQYF | TGTGCCAGTAGCGGGGTCGGAGACAGGTACGAGCAGTACTTC
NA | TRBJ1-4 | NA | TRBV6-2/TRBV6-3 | CASSPGGGANEKLFF | TGTGCCAGCAGTCCCGGAGGGGGGGCGAATGAAAAACTGTTTTTT
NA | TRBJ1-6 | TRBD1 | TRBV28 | CASSLRAGQANSPLHF | TGTGCCAGCAGTTTAAGGGCCGGACAGGCAAATTCACCCCTCCACTTT
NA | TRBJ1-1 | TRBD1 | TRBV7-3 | CASSLDRGGTEAFF | TGTGCCAGCAGCTTAGACAGGGGAGGCACTGAAGCTTTCTTT
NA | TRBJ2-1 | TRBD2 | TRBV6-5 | CASRKGTSGSNEQFF | TGTGCCAGCAGAAAGGGGACTAGCGGGAGCAATGAGCAGTTCTTC
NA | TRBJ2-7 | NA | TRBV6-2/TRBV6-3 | CASSYDRGYEQYF | TGTGCCAGCAGTTACGACAGAGGCTACGAGCAGTACTTC
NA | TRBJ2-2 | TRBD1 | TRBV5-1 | CASSADRAPGELFF | TGCGCCAGCAGCGCTGACAGGGCTCCCGGGGAGCTGTTTTTT
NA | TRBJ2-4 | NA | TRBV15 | CATSRDLATAIAKNIQYF | TGTGCCACCAGCAGAGATCTTGCGACAGCGATAGCCAAAAACATTCAGTACTTC
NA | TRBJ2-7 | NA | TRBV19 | CDRYEQYF | TGTGACCGCTACGAGCAGTACTTC
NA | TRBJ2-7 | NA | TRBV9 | CASSVGTNPYEQYF | TGTGCCAGCAGCGTAGGGACTAACCCCTACGAGCAGTACTTC
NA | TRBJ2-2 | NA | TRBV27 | CASRAYPGGGAGELFF | TGTGCCAGCAGGGCTTACCCGGGCGGCGGGGCCGGGGAGCTGTTTTTT
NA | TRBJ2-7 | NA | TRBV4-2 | CASSRGLTGSYEQYF | TGTGCCAGCAGCCGAGGCCTAACAGGGTCCTACGAGCAGTACTTC
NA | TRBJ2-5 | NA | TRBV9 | CASSWVPGARETQYF | TGTGCCAGCAGCTGGGTTCCGGGAGCTCGAGAGACCCAGTACTTC
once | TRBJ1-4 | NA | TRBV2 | CASREIREKLFF | TGTGCCAGCAGGGAGATTCGTGAAAAACTGTTTTTT
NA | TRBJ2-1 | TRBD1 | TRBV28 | CASSPQGGTNEQFF | TGTGCCAGCAGCCCACAGGGGGGAACGAATGAGCAGTTCTTC
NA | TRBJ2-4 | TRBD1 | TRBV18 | CASSPPQGLAKNIQYF | TGTGCCAGCTCACCACCACAGGGGCTAGCCAAAAACATTCAGTACTTC
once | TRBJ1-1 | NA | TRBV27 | CASSLSRGTEAFF | TGTGCCAGCAGTTTATCGAGGGGGACTGAAGCTTTCTTT
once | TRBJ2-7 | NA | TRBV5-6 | CASRAQGAVLYEQYF | TGTGCCAGCAGAGCTCAAGGGGCAGTTCTTTACGAGCAGTACTTC
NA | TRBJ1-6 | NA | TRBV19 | CASSIFDGLNSPLHF | TGTGCCAGTAGTATTTTCGATGGATTGAATTCACCCCTCCACTTT
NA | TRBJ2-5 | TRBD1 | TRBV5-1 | CASSSRDSVKGWTQYF | TGCGCCAGCAGCTCCCGGGACAGCGTCAAGGGGTGGACCCAGTACTTC
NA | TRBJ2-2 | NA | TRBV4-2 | CASSPGYGELFF | TGTGCCAGCAGCCCAGGGTACGGGGAGCTGTTTTTT
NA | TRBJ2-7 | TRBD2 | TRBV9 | CASSVELREGGEQYF | TGTGCCAGCAGCGTAGAGTTGCGGGAGGGCGGCGAGCAGTACTTC
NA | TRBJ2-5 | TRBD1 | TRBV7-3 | CASSSRGRTGGSQETQYF | TGTGCCAGCAGCTCCAGGGGAAGGACAGGGGGATCCCAAGAGACCCAGTACTTC
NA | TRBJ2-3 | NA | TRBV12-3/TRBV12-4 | CASSLVGADTQYF | TGTGCCAGCAGTTTAGTAGGTGCAGATACGCAGTATTTT
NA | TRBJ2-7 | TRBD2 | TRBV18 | CASSPLAGLSYEQYF | TGTGCCAGCTCACCTCTAGCGGGACTTTCCTACGAGCAGTACTTC
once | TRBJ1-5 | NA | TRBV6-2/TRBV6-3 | CASSYQGQPQHF | TGTGCCAGCAGTTACCAAGGGCAGCCCCAGCATTTT
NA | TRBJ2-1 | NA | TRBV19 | CASSPSFPAYNEQFF | TGTGCCAGTTCTCCATCATTCCCCGCCTACAATGAGCAGTTCTTC
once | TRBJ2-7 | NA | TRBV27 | CASSLAGTHYEQYF | TGTGCCAGCAGTTTAGCAGGGACCCACTACGAGCAGTACTTC
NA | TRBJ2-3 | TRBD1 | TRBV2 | CASSEAPTGGPITDTQYF | TGTGCCAGCAGTGAAGCCCCCACAGGGGGCCCTATCACAGATACGCAGTATTTT
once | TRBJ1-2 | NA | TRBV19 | CASSEQAQEGYTF | TGTGCCAGTAGTGAACAGGCACAGGAGGGCTACACCTTC
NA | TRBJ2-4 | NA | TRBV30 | CAWSARVRGGNIQYF | TGTGCCTGGAGTGCCCGGGTTCGAGGGGGAAACATTCAGTACTTC
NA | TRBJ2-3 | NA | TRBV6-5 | CASSTPLTDTQYF | TGTGCCAGCAGTACCCCTCTCACAGATACGCAGTATTTT
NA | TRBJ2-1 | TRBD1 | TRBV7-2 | CASIQGVNEQFF | TGTGCCAGCATCCAGGGGGTCAATGAGCAGTTCTTC
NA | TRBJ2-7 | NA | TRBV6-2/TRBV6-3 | CASSYSIQTSYEQYF | TGTGCCAGCAGTTACTCGATTCAAACCTCCTACGAGCAGTACTTC
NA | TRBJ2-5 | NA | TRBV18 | CASSPRESQETQYF | TGTGCCAGCTCACCACGTGAGAGCCAAGAGACCCAGTACTTC
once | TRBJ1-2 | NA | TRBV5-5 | CASSLEQITYGYTF | TGTGCCAGCAGCTTGGAACAGATCACCTATGGCTACACCTTC